This T cell receptor beta chain was captured in a study of cytomegalovirus exposure and HLA in healthy donors. This CDR3 region has 15 residues. The V end was cut by 1 base, the J end by 7 bases, with 14 bases between. Germline values: CDR1 GTSNPN, CDR2 SVGIG (reference sequence). A multiplex PCR was run with 60 Vbeta primers and 13 Jbeta primers. TCRdb keeps only in-frame clones here, not all; method: immunoSEQ multiplex PCR. This table has about 160,000 clones, 80% to 90% appearing once. J is TRBJ1-6 and V is TRBV30; unclear D gene. This TCR was sampled from a man younger than 30 in good health and CMV-seronegative. The sequenced sample consisted of PBMCs. The CDR3: CAWSDPGGGNSPLHF. The CDR3, as DNA: TGTGCCTGGAGTGACCCGGGTGGTGGAAATTCACCCCTCCACTTT.